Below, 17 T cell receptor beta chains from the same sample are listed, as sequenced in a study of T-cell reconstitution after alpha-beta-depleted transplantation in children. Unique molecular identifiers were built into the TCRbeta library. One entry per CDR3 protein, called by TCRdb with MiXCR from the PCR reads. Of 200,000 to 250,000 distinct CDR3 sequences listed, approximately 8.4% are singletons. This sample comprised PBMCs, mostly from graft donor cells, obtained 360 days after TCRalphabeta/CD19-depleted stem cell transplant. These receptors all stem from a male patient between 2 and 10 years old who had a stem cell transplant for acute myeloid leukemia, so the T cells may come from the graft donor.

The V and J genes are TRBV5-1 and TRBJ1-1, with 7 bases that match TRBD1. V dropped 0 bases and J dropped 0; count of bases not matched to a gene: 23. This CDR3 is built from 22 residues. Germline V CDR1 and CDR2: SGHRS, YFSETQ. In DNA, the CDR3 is TGCGCCAGCAGCTTGGCTATTGGGATCGGACCCCGGGGGCAGGGGGTGAACACTGAAGCTTTCTTT. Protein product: CASSLAIGIGPRGQGVNTEAFF.

The CDR3 nucleotides are TGTGCCAGCAGTCGGGACAGGGTGGGTGAAAAACTGTTTTTT. It yields the protein CASSRDRVGEKLFF. This chain links TRBV28 with TRBJ1-4, with 9 bases aligning to TRBD1. V dropped 5 bases and J dropped 7; count of bases not matched to a gene: 5. The CDR3 runs 14 residues. CDR1 and CDR2 from the germline V gene are MDHEN and SYDVKM. Full variable domain (missing parts from reference TRBV28 and TRBJ1-4): DVKVTQSSRYLVKRTGEKVFLECVQDMDHENMFWYRQDPGLGLRLIYFSYDVKMKEKGDIPEGYSVSREKKERFSLILESASTNQTSMYLCASSRDRVGEKLFFGSGTQLSVL.

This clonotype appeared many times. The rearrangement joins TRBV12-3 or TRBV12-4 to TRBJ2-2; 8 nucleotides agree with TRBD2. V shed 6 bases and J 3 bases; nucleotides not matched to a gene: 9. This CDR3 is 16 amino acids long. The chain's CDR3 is CASRSLSGSDTGELFF. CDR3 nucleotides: TGTGCCAGCAGGTCACTAAGCGGGAGTGACACCGGGGAGCTGTTTTTT.

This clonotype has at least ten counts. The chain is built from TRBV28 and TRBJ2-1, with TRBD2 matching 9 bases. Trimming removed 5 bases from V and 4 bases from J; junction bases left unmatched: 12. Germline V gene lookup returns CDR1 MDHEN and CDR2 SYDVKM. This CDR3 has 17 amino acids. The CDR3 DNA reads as TGTGCCAGCAGTCTTTGGCTAGCGGGAAGGAGGTACAATGAGCAGTTCTTC. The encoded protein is CASSLWLAGRRYNEQFF.

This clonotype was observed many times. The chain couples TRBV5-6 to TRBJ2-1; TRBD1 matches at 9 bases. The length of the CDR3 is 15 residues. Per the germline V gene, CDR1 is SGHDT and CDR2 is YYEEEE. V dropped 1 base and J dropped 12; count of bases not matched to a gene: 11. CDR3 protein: CASSLRDRVLQGQFF. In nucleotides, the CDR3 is TGTGCCAGCAGCTTGCGGGACAGGGTCCTCCAAGGGCAGTTCTTC.

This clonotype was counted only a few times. CDR3 region: CASSPTLGTGAYYEQYV. The CDR3 DNA is TGTGCCAGCAGCCCCACGTTAGGGACAGGGGCGTACTACGAGCAGTACGTC. This chain uses TRBV21-1 with TRBJ2-7; no check of the table's D call, TRBD1, against the DNA was made. TRBV21-1 is noted as a pseudogene. This CDR3 is built from 17 residues.

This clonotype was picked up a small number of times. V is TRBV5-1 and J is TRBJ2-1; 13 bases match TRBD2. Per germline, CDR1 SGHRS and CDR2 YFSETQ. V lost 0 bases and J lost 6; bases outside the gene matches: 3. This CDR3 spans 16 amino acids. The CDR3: CASSLDGLAGVNEQFF. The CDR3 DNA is TGCGCCAGCAGCTTGGACGGACTAGCGGGAGTCAATGAGCAGTTCTTC.

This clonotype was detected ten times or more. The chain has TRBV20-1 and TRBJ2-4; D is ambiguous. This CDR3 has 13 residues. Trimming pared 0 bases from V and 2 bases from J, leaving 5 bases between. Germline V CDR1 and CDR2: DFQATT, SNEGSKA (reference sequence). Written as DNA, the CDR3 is TGCAGTGCTAGAGAGGTGCCCAAAAACATTCAGTACTTC. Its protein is CSAREVPKNIQYF.

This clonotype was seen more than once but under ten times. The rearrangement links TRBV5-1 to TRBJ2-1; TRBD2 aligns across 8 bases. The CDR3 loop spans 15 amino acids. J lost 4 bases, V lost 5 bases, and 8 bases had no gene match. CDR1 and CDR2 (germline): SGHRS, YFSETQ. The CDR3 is CASRAWERGYNEQFF. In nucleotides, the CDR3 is TGCGCCAGCAGGGCCTGGGAGCGGGGGTACAATGAGCAGTTCTTC.

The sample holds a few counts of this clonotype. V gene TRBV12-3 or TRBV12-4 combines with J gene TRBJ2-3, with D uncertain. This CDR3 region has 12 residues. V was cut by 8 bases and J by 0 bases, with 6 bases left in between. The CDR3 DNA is TGTGCCAGCGGAGTTAGCACAGATACGCAGTATTTT. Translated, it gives CASGVSTDTQYF.

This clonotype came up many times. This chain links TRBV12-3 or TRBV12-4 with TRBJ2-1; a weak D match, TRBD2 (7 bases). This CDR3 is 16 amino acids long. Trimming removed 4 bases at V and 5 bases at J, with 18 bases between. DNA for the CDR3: TGTGCCAGCAGTTCGCACGGGGGGCCCTTGGACAATGAGCAGTTCTTC. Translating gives CASSSHGGPLDNEQFF.

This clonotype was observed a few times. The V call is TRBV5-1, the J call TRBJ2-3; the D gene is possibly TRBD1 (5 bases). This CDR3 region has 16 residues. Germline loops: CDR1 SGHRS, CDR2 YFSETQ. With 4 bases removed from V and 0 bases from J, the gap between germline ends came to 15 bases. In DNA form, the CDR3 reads TGCGCCAGCAGCCCACTCGACAGCTCTAGCACAGATACGCAGTATTTT. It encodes CASSPLDSSSTDTQYF. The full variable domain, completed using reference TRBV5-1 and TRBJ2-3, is KAGVTQTPRYLIKTRGQQVTLSCSPISGHRSVSWYQQTPGQGLQFLFEYFSETQRNKGNFPGRFSGRQFSNSRSEMNVSTLELGDSALYLCASSPLDSSSTDTQYFGPGTRLTVL.

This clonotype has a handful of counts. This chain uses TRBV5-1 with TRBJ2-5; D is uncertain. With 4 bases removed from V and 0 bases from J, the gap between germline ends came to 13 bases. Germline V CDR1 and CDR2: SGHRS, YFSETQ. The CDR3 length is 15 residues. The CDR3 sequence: CASSVRNGYQETQYF. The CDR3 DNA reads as TGCGCCAGCAGCGTACGCAATGGGTACCAAGAGACCCAGTACTTC.

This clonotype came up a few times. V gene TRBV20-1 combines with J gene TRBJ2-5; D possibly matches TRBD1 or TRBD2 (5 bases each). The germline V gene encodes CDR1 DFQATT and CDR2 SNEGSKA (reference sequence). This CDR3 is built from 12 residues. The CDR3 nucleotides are TGCAGCCCTAGATCCAGGGAGCAGACCCAGTACTTC. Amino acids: CSPRSREQTQYF.

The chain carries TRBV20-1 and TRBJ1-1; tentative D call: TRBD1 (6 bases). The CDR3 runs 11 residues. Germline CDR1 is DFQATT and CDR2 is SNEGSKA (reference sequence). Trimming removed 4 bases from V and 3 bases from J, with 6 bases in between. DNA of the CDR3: TGCAGTGCTACAGGGGACACTGAAGCTTTCTTT. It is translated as CSATGDTEAFF.

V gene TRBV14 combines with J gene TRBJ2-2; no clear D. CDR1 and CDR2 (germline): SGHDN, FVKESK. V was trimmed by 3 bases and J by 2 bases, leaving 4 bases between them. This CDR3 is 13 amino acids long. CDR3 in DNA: TGTGCCAGCAGCCAGAGAAACACCGGGGAGCTGTTTTTT. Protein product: CASSQRNTGELFF.

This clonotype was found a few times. CDR3 region: CASSPPPGQLIYEQYV. The CDR3, as DNA: TGTGCCAGCAGCCCACCCCCGGGACAGCTAATCTACGAGCAGTACGTC. The chain links TRBV7-8 to TRBJ2-7, with 7 bases fitting TRBD1. This CDR3 is built from 16 residues. Germline V lookup: CDR1 SGHVS, CDR2 FQNEAQ. V trimming: 5 bases; J trimming: 3 bases; junction bases outside the gene matches: 13.